The 23 T cell receptor beta chains given below trace back to one sample, sequenced in a study of response to subunit inactivated influenza vaccine (dated 2018 in TCRdb). Library generation was performed with RT-PCR. Instrument on record: Illumina HiSeq 2500. TCRdb cleaned the public reads at Q25 with fastp, built clones with MiXCR and kept in-frame beta chains. Each record represents a unique CDR3 protein, reported with the most common genes and DNA among its rows. Here the sample has under 550,000 distinct CDR3 sequences; 7.6% occur a single time. The top ten hold roughly 13% of the sample. The sample was PBMCs from blood, taken roughly 24 months after vaccination. Receptor source: a man aged 45 to 70 who received an inactivated influenza vaccine. Donor details come from another sample of the same person, matched by shared clones.

This clonotype was seen ten or more times. The chain recombines TRBV4-3 with TRBJ2-7; tentative D call: TRBD2 (5 bases). Trimming left V 1 base short and J 5 bases short, with 15 bases between. The CDR3 sequence is 15 residues long. Germline-derived CDR1 and CDR2 are LGHNA and YSLEER. CDR3 protein: CASSQVVGVANEQYF. The CDR3 DNA reads TGCGCCAGCAGCCAAGTGGTGGGAGTGGCCAACGAGCAGTACTTC.

This chain uses TRBV20-1 with TRBJ2-5; tentative D call: TRBD1 (7 bases). The CDR3 sequence is 12 residues long. Trimming stripped 6 bases from V and 4 bases from J, with 12 bases between. Germline lookup yields CDR1 DFQATT and CDR2 SNEGSKA (reference sequence). CDR3 in amino acids: CSAEGAGETQYF. The CDR3 DNA is TGCAGTGCGGAGGGGGCGGGAGAGACCCAGTACTTC.

This clonotype has a count of ten or more. The chain carries TRBV7-8 and TRBJ1-3; D not certain. The V gene lost 2 bases and the J gene lost 2 bases, with 16 bases spanning the gap. Per germline, CDR1 SGHVS and CDR2 FQNEAQ. There are 17 residues in the CDR3. In nucleotides, the CDR3 is TGTGCCAGCAGCTTAAATGTGGCACCGGTTACTGGAAACACCATATATTTT. Translation: CASSLNVAPVTGNTIYF.

The chain has TRBV12-3 or TRBV12-4 and TRBJ2-6, with unresolved D. V dropped 1 base and J dropped 0 bases, with 16 bases sitting between them. This CDR3 comprises 19 residues. CDR3 sequence (DNA): TGTGCCAGCAGTTTAGTCGTCCAGCCCCGGCTCTCTGGGGCCAACGTCCTGACTTTC. This translates into CASSLVVQPRLSGANVLTF.

The CDR3 here is CASSQDRGSGYEQYF. CDR3 in DNA: TGCGCCAGCAGCCAAGATCGGGGGAGCGGTTACGAGCAGTACTTC. The V call is TRBV4-3, the J call TRBJ2-7, with D perhaps TRBD2 (6 bases). In germline, CDR1 is LGHNA, CDR2 YSLEER. The length of the CDR3 is 15 residues. V lost 0 bases to trimming and J lost 4 bases, with 13 bases between them.

The chain combines TRBV24-1 with TRBJ2-2, with D perhaps matching TRBD1 (6 bases). Germline values: CDR1 KGHDR, CDR2 SFDVKD. This CDR3 has 15 residues. Trimming stripped 9 bases from V and 0 bases from J, with 13 bases between. As DNA, the CDR3 is TGTGCCACCGGGGAGACAGGTACGAACACCGGGGAGCTGTTTTTT. Translated, it gives CATGETGTNTGELFF.

With respect to this clonotype: A junction end diverges from the germline sequence, so it may reflect a read error. The chain combines TRBV6-2 or TRBV6-3 with TRBJ2-1, with D maybe TRBD2 (5 bases). There are 13 residues in the CDR3. Germline CDR1 and CDR2: MNHEY and SVGEGT. The CDR3 reads CPSSYSRVNEQFF. The CDR3 DNA reads as TGCCCCAGCAGTTACTCGCGGGTTAATGAGCAGTTCTTC.

This clonotype has a count of ten or more. The chain joins TRBV10-3 to TRBJ2-1; 7 nucleotides line up with TRBD2. V was pared by 6 bases and J by 5 bases, with 10 bases of the junction left unmatched. Germline CDR1 reads ENHRY; CDR2 reads SYGVKD. The CDR3 covers 15 residues. CDR3 sequence (DNA): TGTGCCATCAGCCAGCCGGGGGGAACTAACAATGAGCAGTTCTTC. As protein: CAISQPGGTNNEQFF.

This clonotype was detected a few times. The V and J genes are TRBV20-1 and TRBJ2-1; D unresolved. V was shortened by 3 bases and J by 4 bases, with 10 bases between the two germline ends. CDR1 DFQATT and CDR2 SNEGSKA come from the germline V gene (reference sequence). This CDR3 is 13 amino acids long. The CDR3 reads CSASPTSYNEQFF. CDR3 coding DNA: TGCAGTGCTAGCCCGACCAGTTACAATGAGCAGTTCTTC.

This chain links TRBV6-2 or TRBV6-3 with TRBJ2-2, with D hard to call. Between the trimmed V and J ends, which lost 2 bases and 7 bases, there was a span of 14 bases. Looked up from germline, CDR1 is MNHEY and CDR2 is SVGEGT. The CDR3 length is 15 residues. CDR3 protein: CASSYRAVFGGELFF. DNA of the CDR3: TGTGCCAGCAGTTACCGGGCGGTATTTGGCGGGGAGCTGTTTTTT.

In nucleotides, the CDR3 is TGCAGTGCTAGAGGGGGGACTAGCGGGGGCCCTCCCCTCTCCTACGAGCAGTACTTC. Protein: CSARGGTSGGPPLSYEQYF. The rearrangement uses TRBV20-1 and TRBJ2-7; 14 bases agree with TRBD2. This CDR3 region has 19 residues. Germline CDR1 is DFQATT and CDR2 is SNEGSKA (reference sequence). The ends lost 1 base at V and 0 bases at J; junction bases unmatched: 11.

The chain employs TRBV6-1 and TRBJ2-7; the match to TRBD1 covers 11 bases. CDR3 length: 13 residues. J was trimmed by 7 bases and V by 6 bases; bases with no gene match: 5. Germline values: CDR1 MNHNS, CDR2 SASEGT. In DNA, the CDR3 is TGTGCCAGCAGGGACAGGGGGCTCCGGGAGCAGTACTTC. Translation: CASRDRGLREQYF.

The CDR3 here is CASSSSPGLGTGEQFF. As DNA, the CDR3 is TGCGCCAGCAGCTCATCACCGGGACTCGGAACGGGTGAGCAGTTCTTC. The chain carries TRBV5-1 and TRBJ2-1; a possible D gene is TRBD2 (6 bases). The germline V gene encodes CDR1 SGHRS and CDR2 YFSETQ. Trimming pared 3 bases from V and 9 bases from J, leaving 22 bases between. The CDR3 has 16 residues.

This clonotype was counted at least ten times. This chain uses TRBV6-5 with TRBJ2-3; the D call may be TRBD1 or TRBD2 (5 bases each). The CDR3 extends over 11 amino acids. Looked up from germline, CDR1 is MNHEY and CDR2 is SVGAGI. Trimming took 0 bases from V and 12 from J, leaving 7 bases between them. The CDR3 loop reads CASSYSGRQYF. In DNA, the CDR3 is TGTGCCAGCAGTTACTCGGGACGTCAGTATTTT.

This clonotype was seen at least ten times. V and J are TRBV24-1 and TRBJ2-1; 8 positions agree with TRBD2. The CDR3 covers 18 residues. From germline, CDR1 is KGHDR and CDR2 SFDVKD. Trimming removed 1 base from V and 9 bases from J; junction bases left unmatched: 16. The CDR3 DNA is TGTGCCACCAGTGATTTCCCCCGGGGGGGATTCCAGTCCAGTGAGCAGTTCTTC. It specifies CATSDFPRGGFQSSEQFF.

The gene calls are TRBV5-6 and TRBJ2-1; D is perhaps TRBD1 or TRBD2 (6 bases each). The CDR3 has 13 amino acids. Germline CDR1 is SGHDT and CDR2 is YYEEEE. The V gene lost 7 bases and the J gene lost 8 bases, with 16 bases spanning the gap. CDR3 region: CASGGRGFYEQFF. The CDR3 DNA is TGTGCCAGCGGGGGGCGCGGGTTCTATGAGCAGTTCTTC. Full variable domain (missing parts from reference TRBV5-6 and TRBJ2-1): DAGVTQSPTHLIKTRGQQVTLRCSPKSGHDTVSWYQQALGQGPQFIFQYYEEEERQRGNFPDRFSGHQFPNYSSELNVNALLLGDSALYLCASGGRGFYEQFFGPGTRLTVL.

The rearrangement links TRBV20-1 to TRBJ2-1, with TRBD2 identical over 10 bases. Per germline, CDR1 DFQATT and CDR2 SNEGSKA (reference sequence). The CDR3 covers 14 residues. V gave up 2 bases and J gave up 5 bases; unmatched junction bases: 3. In DNA form, the CDR3 reads TGCAGTGCTAGAAGCGGGGGGGGTAACAATGAGCAGTTCTTC. It yields the protein CSARSGGGNNEQFF.

This clonotype showed up many times. This sequence joins TRBV29-1 and TRBJ2-3, with D tentatively TRBD1 (5 bases). The CDR3 consists of 12 residues. From germline, CDR1 is SQVTM and CDR2 ANQGSEA. The V end lost 8 bases, the J end lost 5 bases, and 14 bases lay between the germline ends. In nucleotides, the CDR3 is TGCAGCCCGTTGGGTAGGGGAGATACGCAGTATTTT. Its translation is CSPLGRGDTQYF.

The chain carries TRBV30 and TRBJ1-4; D remains unclear. Per germline, CDR1 GTSNPN and CDR2 SVGIG (reference sequence). The V end lost 8 bases, the J end lost 7 bases, and 17 bases lay between the germline ends. The CDR3 consists of 13 residues. CDR3 DNA: TGTGCCGCACAAATATTAGGCAGTGAAAAACTGTTTTTT. Protein product: CAAQILGSEKLFF.

This clonotype was seen at least ten times. This chain connects TRBV7-9 to TRBJ2-1; 8 nucleotides match TRBD1. V lost 4 bases and J lost 6; bases outside the gene matches: 2. The CDR3 totals 13 residues. CDR1 SEHNR and CDR2 FQNEAQ come from the germline V gene (reference sequence). The CDR3 sequence: CASSSTGGNEQFF. The CDR3 region has the DNA TGTGCCAGCAGCTCAACAGGGGGCAATGAGCAGTTCTTC.

This clonotype was seen a few times. The chain combines TRBV3-1 with TRBJ2-5; D gene unclear. Deletions cut 4 bases from V and 1 base from J, with 13 bases between. The CDR3 is made up of 15 amino acids. CDR1 is LGHDT, CDR2 YNNKEL, per germline (reference sequence). The CDR3 reads CASSPLQPLQETQYF. The CDR3, as DNA: TGTGCCAGCAGCCCCCTTCAGCCCCTCCAAGAGACCCAGTACTTC.

A few counts support this clonotype. The chain recombines TRBV6-5 with TRBJ1-1; a weak D match, TRBD1 (6 bases). V shed 0 bases and J shed 5 bases, with 10 bases lying between them. CDR1 is MNHEY, CDR2 SVGAGI, per germline. The length of the CDR3 is 14 residues. The CDR3 DNA sequence: TGTGCCAGCAGTTACTCGAGGGGGGCTACTGAAGCTTTCTTT. This codes for CASSYSRGATEAFF.

This clonotype was seen a few times. The chain is built from TRBV11-2 and TRBJ1-6, with D possibly being TRBD1 (5 bases). The V end lost 3 bases, the J end lost 7 bases, and 13 bases lay between the germline ends. Germline V CDR1 and CDR2: SGHAT, FQNNGV. The CDR3 sequence is 15 residues long. The CDR3 nucleotides read TGTGCCAGCAGCTTGGGAACAGGACAAAATTCACCCCTCCACTTT. Its translation is CASSLGTGQNSPLHF.